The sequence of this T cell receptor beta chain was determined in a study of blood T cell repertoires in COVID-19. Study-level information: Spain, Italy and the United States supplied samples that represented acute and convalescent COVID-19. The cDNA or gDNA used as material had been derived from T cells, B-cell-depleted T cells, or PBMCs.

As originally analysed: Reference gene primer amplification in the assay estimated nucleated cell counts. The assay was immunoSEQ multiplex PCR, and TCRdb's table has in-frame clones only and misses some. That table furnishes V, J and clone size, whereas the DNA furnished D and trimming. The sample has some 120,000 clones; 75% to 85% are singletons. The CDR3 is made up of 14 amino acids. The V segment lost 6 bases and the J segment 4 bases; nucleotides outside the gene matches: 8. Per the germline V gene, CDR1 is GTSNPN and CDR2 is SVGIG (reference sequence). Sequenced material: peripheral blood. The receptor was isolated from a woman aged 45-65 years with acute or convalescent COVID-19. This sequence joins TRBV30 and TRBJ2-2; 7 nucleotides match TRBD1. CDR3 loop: CACGRAGGTGELFF. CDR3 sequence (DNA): TGTGCCTGCGGACGGGCAGGGGGCACCGGGGAGCTGTTTTTT.